What follows are 21 T cell receptor beta chains derived from one specimen sequenced in a study of T cell responses to AZD1222 COVID-19 vaccine. TCRdb's copy holds only in-frame clones and misses some; the assay was immunoSEQ multiplex PCR. The repertoire consists of about 73,000 clones, with about nine tenths occurring once and the leading ten covering less than 20%. The sample was peripheral blood, taken on day 0 of AZD1222 vaccination. These receptors originate from an adult in good health.

This sequence joins TRBV29-1 and TRBJ2-6; no definite D call. This CDR3 is 14 amino acids long. The V and J ends lost 4 bases and 0 bases respectively, with 7 bases between them. Germline V lookup: CDR1 SQVTM, CDR2 ANQGSEA. This chain's CDR3 is CSVGDGSGANVLTF. For the CDR3, the DNA is TGCAGCGTTGGGGATGGCTCTGGGGCCAACGTCCTGACTTTC.

This chain links TRBV27 with TRBJ2-1; D ambiguous. Trimming stripped 2 bases from V and 9 bases from J, with 11 bases between. From germline, CDR1 is MNHEY and CDR2 SMNVEV (reference sequence). This CDR3 comprises 13 residues. CDR3 sequence: CASSLLDSGEQFF. The CDR3 coding sequence is TGTGCCAGCAGTTTACTAGATTCGGGTGAGCAGTTCTTC.

This rearrangement joins TRBV5-4 to TRBJ2-1; D possibly corresponds to TRBD2 (6 bases). Germline V gives CDR1 SGHNT, CDR2 YYREEE (reference sequence). Trimming stripped 4 bases from V and 6 bases from J, with 20 bases between. This CDR3 contains 16 residues. The CDR3 DNA follows: TGTGCCAGCAGCCGTAGCGGACTGACTCTTGCCAATGAGCAGTTCTTC. It yields the protein CASSRSGLTLANEQFF.

The CDR3 sequence is CASSPSGITSTDTQYF. The DNA for the CDR3 is TGTGCCAGCAGCCCGTCAGGGATAACTAGCACAGATACGCAGTATTTT. The chain recombines TRBV3-1 (or the pseudogene TRBV3-2) with TRBJ2-3; TRBD1 might be the D (5 bases). The ends were cut back, 4 bases at V and 0 bases at J, with 14 bases in the middle. Germline CDR1 and CDR2: LGHDT and YNNKEL (reference sequence). This CDR3 is 16 amino acids long.

This clone was recorded once. The V and J genes are TRBV11-1 and TRBJ2-7, with 7 bases aligning to TRBD1. This CDR3 comprises 14 residues. After removal of 3 bases from V and 1 base from J, the junction contained 3 bases not matched to a gene. Germline CDR1 and CDR2: SGHAT and FQDESV (reference sequence). The CDR3 DNA follows: TGTGCCAGCAGCTTCCCAGGGGGATCCTACGAGCAGTACTTC. Translated: CASSFPGGSYEQYF.

The chain is built from TRBV9 and TRBJ1-5; 7 bases match TRBD1. CDR1 SGDLS and CDR2 YYNGEE come from the germline V gene. This CDR3 contains 13 residues. J lost 5 bases, V lost 4 bases, and 3 bases had no gene match. CDR3 nucleotides: TGTGCCAGCAGCACGGGGACAGATCAGCCCCAGCATTTT. Amino acids: CASSTGTDQPQHF.

The chain recombines TRBV5-1 with TRBJ2-7; no firm D call. This CDR3 region has 13 residues. Germline values: CDR1 SGHRS, CDR2 YFSETQ. V lost 0 bases and J 4 bases, leaving 8 bases between the germline ends. The CDR3 DNA is TGCGCCAGCAGCTTGGCGGCAGCTTACGAGCAGTACTTC. Translating gives CASSLAAAYEQYF.

The V gene is TRBV11-2, the J gene TRBJ2-7, with TRBD1 as a possible D gene (7 bases). This CDR3 has 16 amino acids. V was clipped by 5 bases and J by 3 bases, with 20 bases between them. Germline V lookup: CDR1 SGHAT, CDR2 FQNNGV. The CDR3, as DNA: TGTGCCAGCAGCCTGCGGCAGGGGGGTATTGGCTACGAGCAGTACTTC. Its protein product is CASSLRQGGIGYEQYF.

This clone has only one observation. Different DNA sequences within this sample yield the same CDR3. The chain recombines TRBV30 with TRBJ2-3, with TRBD1 identical over 7 bases. Germline-derived CDR1 and CDR2 are GTSNPN and SVGIG (reference sequence). The CDR3 runs to 15 residues. With V trimmed by 3 bases and J by 2 bases, 8 bases remained unmatched. CDR3 region: CAWSGDSPHTDTQYF. DNA for the CDR3: TGTGCCTGGAGCGGGGACAGTCCCCACACAGATACGCAGTATTTT.

This sequence joins TRBV5-1 and TRBJ2-4; 7 nucleotides line up with TRBD2. CDR1 and CDR2 (germline): SGHRS, YFSETQ. Losses at the gene ends were 0 bases for V and 3 bases for J; bases not matched to a gene: 3. This CDR3 region has 15 residues. The CDR3 here is CASSLASGVKNIQYF. Here the CDR3 DNA reads TGCGCCAGCAGCTTGGCTAGCGGTGTCAAAAACATTCAGTACTTC.

The rearrangement uses TRBV7-3 and TRBJ1-2; no reliable D call. Trimming pared 1 base from V and 8 bases from J, leaving 23 bases between. The CDR3 has 17 amino acids. Germline CDR1 SGHTA, CDR2 FQGTGA. The CDR3 loop is CASSLKGFGSSSEGYTF. The CDR3 coding sequence is TGTGCCAGCAGCTTAAAAGGGTTCGGGTCGTCCTCTGAAGGCTACACCTTC.

V usage is TRBV7-9 and J usage is TRBJ2-7; 9 nucleotides agree with TRBD1. The CDR3 consists of 16 residues. Unmatched junction bases numbered 9, after V lost 0 bases and J lost 6 bases. Germline assignment: CDR1 SEHNR and CDR2 FQNEAQ (reference sequence). CDR3 nucleotide sequence: TGTGCCAGCAGCTTAGCTAGTTTGGGACAGGGTGGCGAGCAGTACTTC. Translation gives CASSLASLGQGGEQYF.

The J gene is TRBJ1-2, the V gene TRBV30; 7 bases are a match to TRBD1. The CDR3 has 13 residues. Per the germline V gene, CDR1 is GTSNPN and CDR2 is SVGIG (reference sequence). V gave up 1 base and J gave up 2 bases; unmatched junction bases: 1. CDR3 residues: CAWSGDSNYGYTF. As DNA, the CDR3 is TGTGCCTGGAGTGGGGACAGCAACTATGGCTACACCTTC.

The CDR3 DNA is TGTGCCAGCAGCCAAGATAGTAATCTCGGCTCCTACAATGAGCAGTTCTTC. As protein: CASSQDSNLGSYNEQFF. The V call is TRBV4-2, the J call TRBJ2-1; D unresolved. Germline CDR1 is LGHNA and CDR2 is YNFKEQ. Trimming shortened V by 0 bases and J by 0 bases, and 12 bases separated the two germline ends. The CDR3 contains 17 residues.

The chain combines TRBV5-1 with TRBJ1-1, with a tentative D call TRBD1 (5 bases). V shed 4 bases and J shed 2 bases, with 15 bases lying between them. The germline CDR1 and CDR2 sequences are SGHRS and YFSETQ. This CDR3 has 15 amino acids. The CDR3: CASSRDAKKNTEAFF. CDR3 nucleotide sequence: TGCGCCAGCAGCCGGGACGCGAAAAAAAACACTGAAGCTTTCTTT.

This chain uses TRBV7-9 with TRBJ1-1; 7 nucleotides line up with TRBD1. The CDR3 spans 16 residues. The V gene's germline CDR1 is SEHNR and CDR2 FQNEAQ (reference sequence). J lost 0 bases, V lost 5 bases, and 9 bases had no gene match. CDR3 sequence: CASSPEGQLMNTEAFF. The CDR3 DNA sequence: TGTGCCAGCAGCCCAGAGGGACAGTTAATGAACACTGAAGCTTTCTTT.

The gene calls are TRBV15 and TRBJ2-7, with D possibly matching TRBD1 (5 bases). V lost 0 bases and J lost 0, with 9 bases in between. The germline V gene encodes CDR1 LNHNV and CDR2 YYDKDF (reference sequence). CDR3 length equals 15 residues. CDR3 sequence reads: CATSRDFDSSYEQYF. As DNA, the CDR3 is TGTGCCACCAGCAGAGATTTCGACAGCTCCTACGAGCAGTACTTC.

This chain links TRBV4-2 with TRBJ2-7; 7 bases are shared with TRBD1. Germline V gene sequence: CDR1 LGHNA, CDR2 YNFKEQ. V shed 4 bases and J 3 bases; nucleotides not matched to a gene: 6. CDR3 length: 14 residues. The chain's CDR3 is CASSRPGQSYEQYF. CDR3 DNA: TGTGCCAGCAGCCGACCGGGACAGAGCTACGAGCAGTACTTC.

In DNA form, the CDR3 reads TGTGCCAGCAGCGAGGGACACTCGAACACTGAAGCTTTCTTT. Translating it yields CASSEGHSNTEAFF. The chain has TRBV6-5 and TRBJ1-1; D might be TRBD1 (6 bases). The CDR3 spans 14 residues. Trimming pared 6 bases from V and 1 base from J, leaving 12 bases between. Germline V gene sequence: CDR1 MNHEY, CDR2 SVGAGI.

The gene calls are TRBV28 and TRBJ1-2, with 7 bases aligning to TRBD1. Germline V gives CDR1 MDHEN, CDR2 SYDVKM. Trimming cost V 6 bases and J 6 bases; bases outside gene matches: 7. The CDR3 runs to 13 residues. Here the CDR3 DNA reads TGTGCCAGCAGGCTTTCGACAGGGAATGGCTACACCTTC. Amino acids: CASRLSTGNGYTF.

The chain has TRBV2 and TRBJ2-2, with D possibly matching TRBD1 (5 bases). The V end was cut by 11 bases, the J end by 7 bases, with 17 bases between. The CDR3 spans 13 residues. CDR1 and CDR2 (germline): SNHLY, FYNNEI. CDR3: CAAGPPESGELFF. The CDR3 DNA reads TGTGCCGCAGGGCCCCCAGAAAGCGGGGAGCTGTTTTTT.